This T cell receptor (beta chain) appears in the sequencing data of a study of blood T cells in healthy people across ages. Then a second PCR, running roughly 7 to 11 cycles, was carried out with a sample-barcoded 5' primer and a J-beta primer mix. TCRdb reprocessed the 5' RACE reads with MiXCR, giving one entry per CDR3 protein. The sample consists of about 1.5 million distinct CDR3 sequences, less than 45% of them appearing once. This CDR3 is 16 amino acids long. CDR1 and CDR2 from the germline V gene are MNHEY and SVGAGI. The ends were cut back, 0 bases at V and 5 bases at J, with 16 bases in the middle.

The source of this sequence is a woman aged 18-29 years in good health. The chain carries TRBV6-5 and TRBJ1-2; D is uncertain. Material for sequencing was blood. The CDR3 region is CASSYSVFGDRYGYTF. CDR3 nucleotides: TGTGCCAGCAGTTACTCCGTTTTCGGAGACCGATATGGCTACACCTTC.